The T cell receptor (beta chain) under discussion was sequenced for a study of shared clonotypes between healthy human individuals. It was at deep level that the assay was run. Sequenced by immunoSEQ multiplex PCR; TCRdb stores in-frame clones only, minus some. This sample carries 2.5 million or so clones, roughly 92% of them seen once, and the ten largest clones take over 0.12%. The CDR3 loop spans 15 amino acids. Deletions cut 5 bases from V and 7 bases from J, with 18 bases between. Germline CDR1 reads MNHEY; CDR2 reads SVGAGI. This sequence joins TRBV6-5 and TRBJ1-5; possibly TRBD1 for D (5 bases). Sequencing used naive CD4+ T cells sorted from blood. Documented subset: CD45RA+ positively selected. This clonotype originated in a man aged 18 to 35 in good health. CDR3 coding DNA: TGTGCCAGCAGTCCCCATAAGGAGGGGACGCAGCCCCAGCATTTT. Translated, it gives CASSPHKEGTQPQHF.